The T cell receptor (beta chain) under discussion was sequenced for a study of CD8+ T cells in alopecia areata. For the study at large: Scoring of treated patients' severity used the percentage of affected scalp area. General study results and limits: Patients displayed less clarity in TCR sharing than mice, a finding possibly related to HLA. Scalp clonality decreased significantly with tofacitinib, and so did expanded CD8+ clones among the top 100.

The germline V gene has CDR1 SQVTM and CDR2 ANQGSEA. There are 14 residues in the CDR3. Trimming cost V 7 bases and J 7 bases; bases outside gene matches: 11. Described treatment: oral pan-JAK inhibitor, 5-10 mg twice daily. Extracted RNA was reverse transcribed, and the resulting cDNA served as sequencing template. Sequenced by immunoSEQ multiplex PCR; TCRdb stores in-frame clones only, minus some. Of a few hundred thousand clones detected, roughly 40% appear once; the ten largest clones hold 2% to 3%. About this clone itself: Its target is unknown.

This material consisted of CD4+ T cells sorted from blood, taken around week 37, from a patient treated with tofacitinib. The TCR was taken from a human donor with alopecia areata. The chain couples TRBV29-1 to TRBJ2-1; 9 nucleotides align to TRBD1. CDR3 nucleotides: TGCAGCGGCGGACAGGGGAAGAGTGGAAATGAGCAGTTCTTC. Translated: CSGGQGKSGNEQFF.